This T cell receptor (beta chain) comes out of a study of cytomegalovirus exposure and HLA in healthy donors. Germline V CDR1 and CDR2: SGHAT, FQNNGV. The ends lost 1 base at V and 9 bases at J; junction bases unmatched: 15. This CDR3 contains 17 residues. Vbeta (60) and Jbeta (13) primers were used in the PCR. Produced via immunoSEQ multiplex PCR; TCRdb's table is partial and in-frame only. The sample carries under 130,000 clones, approximately 14% recorded once. The sequenced sample consisted of PBMCs. This chain connects TRBV11-2 to TRBJ2-1; 7 positions agree with TRBD2. This TCR was recovered from a female donor in good health and CMV-seronegative. Here the CDR3 reads CASSLVRPGGSFIEQFF. For the CDR3, the DNA is TGTGCCAGCAGCTTAGTCCGACCGGGAGGTTCCTTTATTGAGCAGTTCTTC.